Given below is one T cell receptor beta chain in context. What it binds is not known. The data stem from a study of CD8+ T cells in alopecia areata. Study-wide points: Mice showed clearer TCR sharing than patients did, a gap that was possibly HLA-related. Relative to normal scalp, lesional scalp, especially alopecia totalis/universalis, showed higher clonality.

The length of the CDR3 is 16 residues. V gave up 4 bases and J gave up 2 bases; unmatched junction bases: 11. Germline V gene lookup returns CDR1 SEHNR and CDR2 FQNEAQ (reference sequence). The sequencing template was cDNA reverse transcribed from extracted RNA. The repertoire was sequenced with immunoSEQ multiplex PCR; TCRdb's copy has only in-frame clones and lacks some. The sample shows approximately 98,000 clones, approximately 60% of them seen only once. Sequences were obtained from CD8+ T cells sorted from blood. This sequence joins TRBV7-9 and TRBJ2-7; 7 nucleotides align to TRBD1. The TCR was taken from a human donor in good health. The CDR3 DNA reads as TGTGCCAGCAGCTCCCATGCCGGGACAGACACCTACGAGCAGTACTTC. Translating it yields CASSSHAGTDTYEQYF.